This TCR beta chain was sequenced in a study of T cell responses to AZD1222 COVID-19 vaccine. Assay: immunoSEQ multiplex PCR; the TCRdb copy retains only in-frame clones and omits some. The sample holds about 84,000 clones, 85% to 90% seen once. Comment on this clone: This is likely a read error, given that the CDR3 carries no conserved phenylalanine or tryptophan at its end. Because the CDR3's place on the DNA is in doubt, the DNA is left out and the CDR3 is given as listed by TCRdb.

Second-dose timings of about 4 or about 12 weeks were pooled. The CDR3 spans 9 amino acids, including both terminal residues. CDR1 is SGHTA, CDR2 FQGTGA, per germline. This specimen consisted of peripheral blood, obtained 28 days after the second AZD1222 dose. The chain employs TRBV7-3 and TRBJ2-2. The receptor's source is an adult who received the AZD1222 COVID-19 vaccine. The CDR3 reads CASSLQGLV.